The TCR beta chain described here comes from a study of beta chain features in type 1 diabetes. Whole-study results and caveats: Shorter TCRB CDR3s, moderately but significantly so, marked every one of the four CD4+ subsets in Type 1 diabetes patients. High-TCR-expressing cells could be over-represented by cDNA sequencing.

Germline lookup yields CDR1 MGHRA and CDR2 YSYEKL. The CDR3 contains 15 residues. The V and J ends lost 4 bases and 9 bases, in that order; junction bases with no gene match: 5. Donors underwent one heparinised blood draw, about 120 mL on average. For this clone: The antigen is unknown.

Reverse transcription of all isolated RNA meant that expressed TCRB transcripts were sequenced. Method: immunoSEQ multiplex PCR; TCRdb's copy keeps in-frame clones and lacks some. The sample consists of 50,000 to 55,000 clones, about three fifths of them appearing once. Sequenced: stem cell memory CD4+ T cells from blood. The chain has TRBV4-1 and TRBJ2-1, with TRBD2 identical over 14 bases. This receptor was obtained from a woman aged 25-40 years with type 1 diabetes. The CDR3 bases are TGCGCCAGCAGCCGGGGACTAGCGGGAGAGTCTGAGCAGTTCTTC. Protein sequence: CASSRGLAGESEQFF.